This TCR beta chain appears in the sequencing data of a study of OX40 agonist ivuxolimab in advanced cancers. In the study overall: Ivuxolimab was a fully human IgG2 agonistic monoclonal antibody targeting the costimulatory receptor OX40 (CD134). In the dose-escalation cohort, 75% to 90% of patients were male, and the mean age was around 65 years with a range of roughly 20 to 79. Of the approximately 54 dose-escalation patients, hepatocellular carcinoma was present in approximately 20, melanoma in about 15, renal cell carcinoma in 9 and head and neck cancer in 9. Intravenous ivuxolimab was administered to patients every 2 weeks at six dose levels: 0.01, 0.1, 0.3, 1.5, 3 and 10 mg/kg. Partial responses occurred in three dose-escalation patients: two with cutaneous melanoma and one with hepatocellular carcinoma. The paper describes the monotherapy dose-escalation part (N of about 47 patients) of the phase I trial of ivuxolimab. The purpose of peripheral TCRbeta sequencing was to test whether ivuxolimab changed TCR sequence diversity and led to clonal T-cell expansion. Patients were allowed to have had prior anti-PD-1, anti-PD-L1 or anti-CTLA-4 therapy, and approximately 41% of the dose-escalation patients had previously received checkpoint inhibitors.

There are 16 amino acids in the CDR3, from cysteine to phenylalanine inclusive. Solely the CDR3 DNA is kept, with 48 bases framed from the first base. From the germline V gene (reference sequence), CDR1 is SEHNR and CDR2 is FQNEAQ. V is cut by 5 bases and J by 1 base, and the space between the germline ends is 17 bases. Study-wide conclusions, independent of this receptor: Low levels of normalized T-cell clonal expansion were also seen in some nonresponding patients. In the 0.1-3.0 mg/kg groups, partial responders had among the lowest normalized peripheral clonal expansion, particularly in CD8+ T cells. The antigen specificity of the clonally expanded peripheral T cells was not determined. At doses from 0.1 to 3.0 mg/kg, clonal expansion was seen in both CD4+ and CD8+ blood T cells between baseline and week 6. After ivuxolimab, more expanded clones were found on average in CD8+ T cells than in CD4+ T cells.

Patients with a history of autoimmune disease or receiving systemic immunosuppression were excluded from the trial. Peripheral blood for TCR sequencing was drawn from every dose cohort at baseline, at cycle 4 day 1 and at cycle 7 day 1. The samples were taken from a phase I, first-in-human, multicenter, open-label dose-escalation trial of ivuxolimab. Adults with locally advanced or metastatic head and neck squamous cell, hepatocellular, melanoma or renal cell carcinoma were enrolled in the trial. Before TCR sequencing, CD4+ T cells and CD8+ T cells were sorted from peripheral blood as separate populations. For sequencing of the TCRbeta CDR3 region, genomic DNA was extracted from the sorted cells. The immunoSEQ Assay was used for sequencing of TCRbeta CDR3 regions. This is the immuneACCESS table as TCRdb keeps it, with only in-frame sequences that have V and J called. A part of the clones is gone; compared with another copy, unresolved V genes explain less than half, and the rest is unexplained. The sample has roughly 99,000 clones on record, 85% to 95% of them singletons. The ten largest account for 0.95% to 1.5% of the sample.

In the case of this clone: This clone's antigen is unknown. Qualities for individual bases were not recorded, and no much larger clone is one base off.

The source of this sequence is an adult with an advanced solid tumor such as melanoma, head and neck, liver or kidney cancer. This receptor chain uses TRBV7-9 and TRBJ2-5; the D gene is perhaps TRBD1 or TRBD2, as each covers 5 bases. This sample comprised CD4+ or CD8+ T cells sorted from blood, obtained in a trial of the OX40 agonist ivuxolimab. The CDR3 in this case is CASSPGTATLQETQYF. The DNA reads TGTGCCAGCAGCCCCGGGACCGCAACCCTCCAAGAGACCCAGTACTTC. With the rest looked up from the reference TRBV7-9 and TRBJ2-5 genes rather than sequenced, the full variable domain is DTGVSQNPRHKITKRGQNVTFRCDPISEHNRLYWYRQTLGQGPEFLTYFQNEAQLEKSRLLSDRFSAERPKGSFSTLEIQRTEQGDSAMYLCASSPGTATLQETQYFGPGTRLLVL.